This note documents a single TCR beta chain sequence. The source of the sample is a study of blood T cell repertoires in COVID-19. About the study: Sample material is recorded as cDNA or gDNA derived from T cells, B-cell-depleted T cells, or PBMCs.

The protocol was immunoSEQ multiplex PCR, while the TCRdb copy is restricted to in-frame clones and leaves out a portion. The sample contains roughly 300,000 clones, about 85% of which appear only once. Trimming took off 7 bases at V and 7 bases at J, with 16 bases between the two ends. The CDR3 loop spans 13 amino acids. Recruitment covered roughly 22 US areas and drew participants whose ages spanned about 18 to 90 years. Categorization into cohorts depended on clinical history that participants reported. Among Cohort 3 donors, those recovered had two negative PCRs, clearance, or symptom resolution.

What was sequenced was PBMCs or T cells enriched from blood (not recorded which). This TCR was recovered from a woman under 40 who had recovered from COVID-19. This chain uses TRBV12-3 or TRBV12-4 with TRBJ1-2, with D possibly being TRBD1 (5 bases). CDR3 DNA sequence: TGTGCCAGCAACCCCGGGACTATGGGTGGCTACACCTTC. Translated, it gives CASNPGTMGGYTF.